This T cell receptor beta chain emerged from a study of vaccination effects on CD4 cells after COVID-19. A remark on this clone: Its specificity is not known.

TCRdb's table, derived via immunoSEQ multiplex PCR, lists solely in-frame clones and lacks some. This sample has about 41,000 clones; 65% to 80% occur once, and the top ten carry 2.5% to 3%. The ViraFEST assay expanded antigen-specific CD4+ T cells with viral peptide pools before sequencing. With about 9 days of culture completed, CD4+ T cells were isolated. Vaccine recipients, nucleocapsid antibody negative, had no prior SARS-CoV-2 infection. Trimming cost V 4 bases and J 3 bases; bases outside gene matches: 3. This CDR3 has 14 residues. CDR1 is SGHTA, CDR2 FQGNSA, per germline. The sample in question was CD4+ T cells from PBMCs cultured with HCoV-NL63 spike peptides, obtained before COVID-19 vaccination. This clonotype originated in a human donor who received a COVID-19 vaccine. The chain employs TRBV7-2 and TRBJ2-5; TRBD2 aligns across 9 bases. This CDR3 reads CASSSKRGEETQYF. CDR3 nucleotide sequence: TGTGCCAGCAGCTCCAAGCGGGGGGAAGAGACCCAGTACTTC.